This TCR beta chain was captured by sequencing in a study of T cell clones after liver transplantation. Only in-frame clones appear in the TCRdb table, and some are missing; sequencing was by immunoSEQ multiplex PCR. This table holds 95,000 to 110,000 clones, about 80% found once. Concerning this clone: Its antigen is currently unknown.

Study observations and caveats: Donor-reactive sequences fell more than third party-reactive ones, suggesting partial deletion.

V shed 2 bases and J shed 6 bases, with 16 bases lying between them. The CDR3 covers 15 residues. The germline gives CDR1 SGHDN, CDR2 FVKESK. The sequencing used CD4+ T cells from blood, collected around 48 months after liver transplant. V is TRBV14 and J is TRBJ2-5; D tentatively reads TRBD1 or TRBD2 (7 bases each). The sequence was collected from a human patient who received a liver transplant. Some T cells may be graft donor cells. CDR3 coding DNA: TGTGCCAGCAGCCAATCTTACAGGGGAGGGAAGACCCAGTACTTC. Translating it yields CASSQSYRGGKTQYF.